This TCR beta chain was captured by sequencing in a study of identical twins. TCRdb re-analysed the 5' RACE reads in MiXCR, keeping a single row per CDR3 protein. The sample comprises approximately 530,000 distinct CDR3 sequences, about a fifth of which are singletons, and 0.48% rests with the top ten. CDR3 length: 18 amino acids. The germline gives CDR1 SGHTA, CDR2 FQGNSA. V lost 2 bases, J lost 7 bases, and 15 bases stayed unmatched. Concerning this clonotype itself: Antigen: not known.

Notes on the study in general: Instead of following the same donors, the conclusions were based on cross-sectional statistical analysis.

The same specimen was also included in a second study, on yellow fever vaccine responses in identical twins.

The source of this sequence is a young woman in good health. The chain employs TRBV7-2 and TRBJ2-2; 8 bases agree with TRBD2. Sequencing input: CD4+ T cells sorted from blood. The DNA of the CDR3 is TGTGCCAGCAGCTTAACGAACCCAGCGGGGGCCGGAGGCGGGGAGCTGTTTTTT. It yields the protein CASSLTNPAGAGGGELFF.